The rows below give T cell receptor beta chains drawn from one sample of a study of cytomegalovirus exposure and HLA in healthy donors. Sequenced by immunoSEQ multiplex PCR; TCRdb stores in-frame clones only, minus some. This repertoire includes fewer than 150,000 clones. The material sequenced was PBMCs. The receptor set was obtained from an older woman in good health and CMV-seronegative. CDR3s include the opening cysteine and the closing phenylalanine or tryptophan. The order of the fields is V gene, D gene, J gene, CDR3 length, CDR3 DNA, CDR3 protein. The D gene is left open where the match is weak.

>TRBV6-1|-|TRBJ1-1|14
TGTGCCAGTGGGTTGGGGGCGTCGTACACTGAAGCTTTCTTT
CASGLGASYTEAFF
>TRBV7-2|TRBD2|TRBJ2-5|15
TGTGCCAGCAGCACATTAGCGGGGGCCCAAGAGACCCAGTACTTC
CASSTLAGAQETQYF
>TRBV29-1|TRBD2|TRBJ2-3|17
TGCAGCGTTGAAGATGGTGCGGGACTAGCGGGGGTTGATACGCAGTATTTT
CSVEDGAGLAGVDTQYF
>TRBV11-2|-|TRBJ2-3|15
TGTGCCAGCAGCTTATCAAGGGTTCGAGCGGGTACGCAGTATTTT
CASSLSRVRAGTQYF
>TRBV11-2|-|TRBJ1-4|13
TGTGCCAGCAGCCAGACAGGAAATGAAAAACTGTTTTTT
CASSQTGNEKLFF
>TRBV2|TRBD1|TRBJ1-2|14
TGTGCCAGCAGTCTATCCGACAGGGGGCAAGGCTACACCTTC
CASSLSDRGQGYTF
>TRBV5-1|-|TRBJ2-7|13
TGCGCCAGATTGGGGCGGGACTCCTACGAGCAGTACTTC
CARLGRDSYEQYF
>TRBV5-1|TRBD1|TRBJ1-2|14
TGCGCCAGCAGCTCGCCGGGACAGGGCGGTGGCTACACCTTC
CASSSPGQGGGYTF
>TRBV2|-|TRBJ2-1|13
TGTGCCAGCAGTGAGACAGCATACAATGAGCAGTTCTTC
CASSETAYNEQFF
>TRBV6-1|TRBD1|TRBJ1-4|12
TGTGCCAGCAGTGAGCCGGGGACAGGAAAGCTTTTT
CASSEPGTGKLF
>TRBV27|TRBD1|TRBJ2-1|16
TGTGCCAGCAGCTACCTTTATACAGGGGGCTTGGATGAGCAGTTCTTC
CASSYLYTGGLDEQFF
>TRBV28|TRBD2|TRBJ2-7|16
TGTGCCAGCAGTTTGGGGGGAGGGGATCCTATCTACGAGCAGTACTTC
CASSLGGGDPIYEQYF
>TRBV5-1|TRBD2|TRBJ2-1|18
TGCGCCAGCAGCTTGTTGTCTAGCGGGACCAGCTCCTACAATGAGCAGTTCTTC
CASSLLSSGTSSYNEQFF
>TRBV30|-|TRBJ1-3|13
TGTGCCTGGACAGCGACCTCTGGAAACACCATATATTTT
CAWTATSGNTIYF
>TRBV30|-|TRBJ1-1|11
TGTGCCTGGAGCGCCGGGAGCGAAGCTTTCTTT
CAWSAGSEAFF
>TRBV10-1|-|TRBJ2-3|15
TGCGCCAGCAGTGAGTCCTCCACAGACACAGATACGCAGTATTTT
CASSESSTDTDTQYF
>TRBV6-5|TRBD1|TRBJ1-1|13
TGTGCCAGCAGTTACTCGAGGGACAGGGAAGCTTTCTTT
CASSYSRDREAFF
>TRBV18|-|TRBJ1-1|15
TGTGCCAGCTCACCGGCGGAGGGGACCTACACTGAAGCTTTCTTT
CASSPAEGTYTEAFF
>TRBV18|TRBD2|TRBJ2-3|19
TGTGCCAGCTCACCCGGACTAGCGGGAGGGCCGCCTTGGACAGATACGCAGTATTTT
CASSPGLAGGPPWTDTQYF
>TRBV28|-|TRBJ1-5|13
TGTGCCAGCAGTAAAGCGATAAGTCAGCCCCAGCATTTT
CASSKAISQPQHF
>TRBV5-4|TRBD2|TRBJ2-3|16
TGTGCCAGCAGTTACGGACTAGCGGGAGCTGAAGATACGCAGTATTTT
CASSYGLAGAEDTQYF
>TRBV7-9|TRBD2|TRBJ2-1|13
TGTGCCAGCAGGACGGGGGGGTACAATGAGCAGTTCTTC
CASRTGGYNEQFF
>TRBV28|TRBD2|TRBJ2-7|15
TGTGCCAGCAGTTTAGCTAGCGGGGCCTCCTACGAGCAGTACTTC
CASSLASGASYEQYF
>TRBV21-1|-|TRBJ2-7|17
TGTGCCAGCAGTCTCCCGCTCTTTTTGGCAGGCTACTACGAGCAGTACTTC
CASSLPLFLAGYYEQYF
>TRBV2|-|TRBJ1-3|14
TGTGCCAGCAACTACGCTAACTCTGGAAACACCATATATTTT
CASNYANSGNTIYF
>TRBV5-1|TRBD2|TRBJ2-7|14
TGCGCCAGCAGCCCGGGGGGGAGCTCCTACGAGCAGTACTTC
CASSPGGSSYEQYF
>TRBV6-1|-|TRBJ1-1|14
TGTGCCAGCATCAAACTTCTCGGACAGACTGAAGCTTTCTTT
CASIKLLGQTEAFF
>TRBV11-2|-|TRBJ1-6|16
TGTGCCAGCAGCTTAGCGTACACAGTAATTAATTCACCCCTCCACTTT
CASSLAYTVINSPLHF
>TRBV29-1|-|TRBJ1-2|13
TGCAGCGTTGAATGGTACGCTAAGTCTGGCTACACCTTC
CSVEWYAKSGYTF
>TRBV29-1|TRBD1|TRBJ2-5|12
TGCAGCGTCGGAACCGGGACAGGAGAGCAGTACTTC
CSVGTGTGEQYF
>TRBV4-1|-|TRBJ1-4|16
TGCGCCAGCAGCCAACACAGGGCAGGTACTAATGAAAAACTGTTTTTT
CASSQHRAGTNEKLFF
>TRBV5-1|TRBD2|TRBJ2-3|16
TGCGCCAGCAGGGCCGGGACTAGTCAGTTTATAGATACGCAGTATTTT
CASRAGTSQFIDTQYF
>TRBV2|TRBD2|TRBJ2-7|14
TGTGCCAGCAGACGGACTAGCGGGGCCTACGAGCAGTACTTC
CASRRTSGAYEQYF
>TRBV19|-|TRBJ1-1|15
TGTGCCAGTAGTGTGGTGGGAGGCACCTACACTGAAGCTTTCTTT
CASSVVGGTYTEAFF
>TRBV5-1|-|TRBJ2-2|17
TGCGCCAGCAGCTTGGGACCAGGGGCCGCGAACACCGGGGAGCTGTTTTTT
CASSLGPGAANTGELFF
>TRBV7-8|TRBD2|TRBJ2-5|13
TGTGCCAGCGGCGGGAGGGGTCCTGAAGAGCAGTACTTC
CASGGRGPEEQYF
>TRBV28|TRBD1|TRBJ1-4|14
TGTGCCAGCAGTTTTTACAGGGGAGCTGAAAAACTGTTTTTT
CASSFYRGAEKLFF